This T cell receptor beta chain was recorded in a study of cytomegalovirus exposure and HLA in healthy donors. The CDR3 consists of 14 residues. Germline CDR1 and CDR2: SGHAT and FQNNGV. The J segment lost 3 bases and the V segment lost 1 base, leaving 0 bases of the junction unmatched. It was with 60 Vbeta and 13 Jbeta primers that the PCR ran. Clones were read by immunoSEQ multiplex PCR, and TCRdb kept only the in-frame ones, dropping some. The table lists about 160,000 clones, 80% to 85% of them singletons. This receptor was taken from a woman between 18 and 30 years old in good health and CMV-seronegative. Sequenced material: PBMCs. This chain joins TRBV11-2 and TRBJ2-7; 10 bases fit TRBD1. The CDR3: CASSLGTGGYEQYF. The CDR3 bases are TGTGCCAGCAGCTTAGGGACAGGGGGCTACGAGCAGTACTTC.